This TCR beta chain was recorded in a study of cytomegalovirus exposure and HLA in healthy donors. Study-wide points: Researchers reported in a later analysis that a missense DCLRE1C variant was tied to TCR beta V- and J-gene trimming.

V shed 2 bases and J shed 11 bases, with 7 bases lying between them. CDR3 length: 11 amino acids. Germline V gene lookup returns CDR1 ENHRY and CDR2 SYGVKD. This clone has a single count. The antigen is unknown. PCR was performed using 60 Vbeta and 13 Jbeta primers. The repertoire was sequenced with immunoSEQ multiplex PCR; TCRdb's copy has only in-frame clones and lacks some. The table includes around 160,000 clones, about three quarters detected once. This TCR was recovered from a man aged 50 or older in good health and CMV-seropositive. The V and J genes are TRBV10-3 and TRBJ2-1; perhaps TRBD1 as D (6 bases). Sequencing used PBMCs. The CDR3 loop is CAISEDRKQFF. The CDR3 region has the DNA TGTGCCATCAGTGAGGACAGGAAGCAGTTCTTC.